This entry is about one TCR beta chain. This clone has just a few counts. The antigen it binds to is not known. Base qualities are not provided; no much larger clone lies one nucleotide away. In total, roughly 710 healthy bone marrow donors made up the cohort. Cohort members were all nominally healthy when sampled, although unrecorded immune exposures were likely present. The donor was CMV seronegative and belonged to the group of 352 seronegative cohort members. Each donor provided a peripheral blood sample, and peripheral blood mononuclear cells were used for TCR beta sequencing. Genomic DNA was extracted from the blood cell samples with the Qiagen DNeasy Blood Extraction Kit. According to the germline V gene, CDR1 reads LGHNA and CDR2 reads YNFKEQ. Measured from the cysteine to the phenylalanine, the CDR3 is 17 residues long. The retained sequence is limited to the CDR3, 51 bases, with the frame set at the first base. Trimmed from V: 4 bases; trimmed from J: 5 bases; junction bases lacking a gene match: 11.

The data originate from a study of cytomegalovirus exposure and HLA in healthy donors (dated by TCRdb to the late 2010s). About the full investigation: An earlier analysis of several hundred of the donors reported 250 to 300 Gb of sequence data and around 110 million unique TCR beta sequences obtained from around 180 million T cells. Donor age, sex, ethnicity and CMV serostatus were compiled alongside the repertoire data. Both class I and class II loci were covered by HLA typing, at four-digit resolution. The study used immunosequencing to profile the T cell repertoires of approximately 650 subjects and linked those repertoires to cytomegalovirus serostatus. In the later analysis, no new phenotypic data were used to find candidate immune exposures; instead, reliance was placed on TCR beta sequences and their occurrence across donors. In a later genetic analysis, genome-wide SNP genotypes for about three fifths of the roughly 670 donors were used, and that subset was treated as a discovery cohort. Along with the roughly 670-subject first cohort, a separate validation cohort of over a hundred different subjects was used. To decide whether each TCR beta V gene segment behaved as functional or pseudogenic, an earlier analysis of over 500 of the donors relied on high-throughput TCR beta sequencing. An early release that covered some 630 HLA-typed donors contained approximately 300 gigabases of sequencing data and about 93 million unique TCR sequences. To predict cytomegalovirus infection status, the study brought together high-throughput TCR immunosequencing, statistical association of individual TCRs with disease status, and machine learning. Typing coverage differed by locus: A, B, C, DRB1 and DQB1 were typed in roughly 620-630 donors, DQA1 in 500 to 550, DPA1 in some 610, and DPB1 in approximately 450. In a later analysis, previously published TCR beta repertoires from fewer than 750 donors were re-analyzed and high-resolution HLA genotyping was added so that TCR occurrence patterns could be studied. The study aimed to test whether signatures of past pathogen exposure could be identified by cataloging public T cell receptors. Of the 350 to 450 genotyped donors, more than 75% were placed in the genetic ancestry cluster associated with self-reported Caucasian donors. Among some 400 genotyped donors of the cohort, an average of approximately 250,000 unique TCR beta nucleotide sequences were sequenced per donor, roughly a sixth of them non-productive. About five DR-DQ haplotypes were handled as single units for association and clustering because linkage in the cohort was strong. Every repertoire in the discovery cohort had been generated on one and the same sequencing platform.

Libraries were built with the immunoSEQ multiplex PCR assay. The multiplex PCR relied on a mix of 60 forward primers for TCR Vbeta segments and 13 reverse primers for TCR Jbeta segments. A multiplex PCR assay on genomic DNA amplified the CDR3 region of rearranged TCR beta genes. The Illumina HiSeq System was used to sequence the amplified TCR beta libraries as 87-base-pair reads. As for the authors' bioinformatics: A later analysis counted about 80 million unique TCR beta chains across the 650 to 800 repertoires, and some 11 million of these chains were shared by at least two donors. To remove PCR and sequencing errors, raw reads were error-corrected and collapsed into unique sequences using a nearest-neighbor algorithm that merged closely related sequences. Alignment of CDR3 sequences to IMGT reference sequences was used to assign V, D and J gene segments. Each retained sequence needed at least a six-nucleotide match to both a V gene segment and a J gene segment. A rearrangement was called productive if the CDR3 had no stop codons and remained in frame with V and J, and every other rearrangement was called non-productive. CDR3 was defined according to IMGT convention as the region running from the second conserved V-encoded cysteine to the conserved J-encoded phenylalanine. The earlier analysis of more than 450 of the donors excluded sequences that lacked an unambiguous match to a single V gene segment. An earlier analysis of 500 to 700 of the donors classified V segments as functional when productive rearrangements were above 56.7% and as segregating when the standard deviation between donors was above 5%. A statistical classification framework was developed to diagnose cytomegalovirus status using the catalog of TCR beta chain sequences. In a later analysis, V and J genes were assigned by comparing TCR nucleotide sequences against IMGT/GENE-DB human TR gene sequences. The TCRdist pipeline was used in a later analysis to assign CDR3 sequences and most-parsimonious VDJ recombination scenarios. A later analysis defined each TCR beta chain by its CDR3 amino acid sequence plus V-gene family, and excluded reads lacking a unique V-gene family. As a way to deal with suspected cross-contamination and a sequencing artifact, a later analysis dropped over 550 nucleotide sequences that were highly shared and had low generation probability. In a later analysis, a clonal expansion index for each public chain was calculated from normalized within-repertoire ranks of inferred template counts. Generation probabilities in a later analysis came from a VDJ recombination model fitted to out-of-frame rearrangements, and those results were checked against IGoR. In a later analysis, hypergeometric tests were used to score TCR-TCR, TCR-HLA and TCR-CMV co-occurrence, with a repertoire-size bias correction applied to TCR pairs. A later analysis estimated false discovery rates by permuting HLA or CMV assignments 20 times. In a later analysis, co-occurring TCRs were grouped using DBSCAN, with TCRdist sequence similarity added in when clustering inside HLA-allele-positive subsets. Co-occurrence clustering excluded repertoires with fewer than 30,000 or more than 120,000 public chains, plus five with anomalous nucleotide sharing. Not all clones reach the TCRdb copy of this immuneACCESS table, which keeps in-frame sequences only. Checked studies attribute under half of the gap to unresolved V genes and leave the rest unexplained. The V and J calls and the clone size are those of that table, but D and trimming were determined from the DNA. Across this sample there are 170,000 or so clones, with about 80% seen only once. The top ten clones comprise around 2.2% of the sample.

What the study reported, not specific to this receptor: Most TCR sequences were observed very rarely across donors, whereas some public TCRs were present in many individuals. Several of the top co-occurrence clusters appeared to be linked to parvovirus B19, influenza, CMV and Epstein-Barr virus, according to a later analysis. CMV serostatus was the only immune exposure information available for the cohort. The authors suggested that the approach could potentially be extended to other disease states and immunological phenotypes. In a later analysis, TCR association rates were found to vary across HLA loci, with the most associated TCRs seen for DRB1 alleles and the fewest for HLA-C alleles. Compared with the roughly 710-donor mean, donors in an Asian-associated ancestry cluster had fewer N-insertions in productive TCRs, according to a later genetic analysis. Because counts were too low, around 17 rarely observed V segments, including chromosome 9 orphons, were left out of the earlier analysis of approximately 500 of the donors. Presence/absence analyses assumed roughly uniform sequencing depth across donors, an assumption that may not hold. In a later analysis, HLA-associated TCR beta chains were found to be more clonally expanded and to have lower generation probabilities than equally common non-associated chains. Three of the identified cytomegalovirus-associated TCR beta chains were confirmed in vitro to be specific for cytomegalovirus antigens. The 87-base-pair reads could not distinguish some IMGT-functional V segments, including TRBV6-2 and TRBV6-3, so those segments were excluded. The classifier was reported to diagnose cytomegalovirus status with high specificity and sensitivity in both the original cohort and the validation cohort. When HLA alleles, especially DR and DQ, strongly co-occurred, TCR associations were difficult to assign to individual alleles. A later genetic analysis associated a missense DCLRE1C variant with V-gene and J-gene trimming of TCR beta chains, and an independent cohort replicated the association. Because HLA typing was unavailable for some donors at each locus, only the typed subset was used in association tests. In a later analysis, most CMV-associated TCR beta chains were found to appear HLA-restricted, with HLA associations seemingly driven largely by CMV exposure. A further reported finding was that TCR beta sequences accurately predicted the HLA-A and HLA-B alleles for most subjects in the first cohort. A total of 150 to 200 TCR beta chains were listed by the study as associated with cytomegalovirus. In a later analysis, some 17,000 TCR beta sequences were associated with specific HLA alleles at a false discovery rate of 0.05. Linkage disequilibrium might explain the correlated functional status among segregating V segments, but an unknown experimental factor could not be ruled out. A cluster of highly shared sequence variants was judged likely to represent a technical artifact of the sequencing pipeline. In an earlier analysis of about 540 of the donors, most TCR beta V segments were observed in productive rearrangements about 87% or about 30% of the time, broadly matching IMGT annotations. The cohort was sequenced for TCR beta chains only, and without alpha or paired-chain data the features that could be detected were limited.

The sequenced sample consisted of PBMCs. This receptor was obtained from a man between 60 and 75 years old in good health and CMV-seronegative. This chain is built from TRBV4-2 and TRBJ2-1; the junction holds 10 bases that match TRBD2. The CDR3 amino acid sequence is: CASSPFTSLAGDNEQFF. The sequence in DNA is TGTGCCAGCAGCCCCTTCACAAGCCTAGCGGGAGACAATGAGCAGTTCTTC.